The rows below give T cell receptor beta chains drawn from one sample of a study of blood T cell repertoires in COVID-19. The data were produced by immunoSEQ multiplex PCR, yet TCRdb's version contains in-frame clones alone and is incomplete. The sample holds a few hundred thousand clones; 80% to 95% are singletons and the top ten take approximately 2.6%. Sequenced: peripheral blood. These receptor sequences come from a person between 18 and 30 years old with COVID-19, enrolled during active disease. The CDR3 runs from the conserved cysteine through the conserved F or W. D genes are given only for firm matches. Not all rows give a size; the values are once, few, many and, for expanded clones, a class.

V,J,size,D,DNA,CDR3
TRBV2,TRBJ1-3,NA,NA,TGTGCCAGACTAGGAGAATCTGGAAACACCATATATTTT,CARLGESGNTIYF
TRBV6-5,TRBJ2-7,NA,NA,TGTGCCAGCAGTTACTCGACAGGATACGAGCAGTACTTC,CASSYSTGYEQYF
TRBV29-1,TRBJ1-1,NA,TRBD1,TGCAGCGTCGGGACAGGGAAGAACACTGAAGCTTTCTTT,CSVGTGKNTEAFF
TRBV2,TRBJ2-2,NA,NA,TGTGCCAGCAGTGTCGCTCCTAGCTTCACCGGGGAGCTGTTTTTT,CASSVAPSFTGELFF
TRBV6-2/TRBV6-3,TRBJ2-7,NA,TRBD2,TGTGCCAGCAGTTTCTCTCTTAGCGGGACCTCCGGCGAGCAGTACTTC,CASSFSLSGTSGEQYF
TRBV14,TRBJ2-6,NA,NA,TGTGCCAGCAGCCAAGAGGGGGGACTCTCTGGGGCCAACGTCCTGACTTTC,CASSQEGGLSGANVLTF
TRBV25-1,TRBJ2-1,once,TRBD2,TGTGCCAGCAGTGACGGGACTAGCGGACCTCACTACAATGAGCAGTTCTTC,CASSDGTSGPHYNEQFF
TRBV5-8,TRBJ1-5,NA,NA,TGTGCCAGCAGCTTGGACAGGGCGGATCAGCCCCAGCATTTT,CASSLDRADQPQHF
TRBV29-1,TRBJ2-1,NA,NA,TGCAGCGTTATCCCTGACAATGAGCAGTTCTTC,CSVIPDNEQFF
TRBV28,TRBJ2-7,NA,NA,TGTGCCAGCAGTAGACTCTACGAGCAGTACTTC,CASSRLYEQYF
TRBV20-1,TRBJ2-3,NA,TRBD2,TGCAGTGCTAGTAGTCTAGCGGGAATATTCGCAGATACGCAGTATTTT,CSASSLAGIFADTQYF
TRBV5-8,TRBJ2-7,NA,TRBD1,TGTGCCAGCAGCTGGGACAGGGGCTACGAGCAGTACTTC,CASSWDRGYEQYF
TRBV29-1,TRBJ2-1,NA,NA,TGCAGCCTCGAGCGGTACAATGAGCAGTTCTTC,CSLERYNEQFF
TRBV7-2,TRBJ1-1,few,NA,TGTGCCAGCAGCTTTATGTTGAACACTGAAGCTTTCTTT,CASSFMLNTEAFF
TRBV19,TRBJ1-5,NA,NA,TGTGCCAGTAGCAAAGGGGCTAGCAATCAGCCCCAGCATTTT,CASSKGASNQPQHF
TRBV24-1,TRBJ1-5,NA,NA,TGTGCCACCAGTGACGGGGTTCTGCAGCCCCAGCATTTT,CATSDGVLQPQHF
TRBV2,TRBJ1-6,NA,TRBD1,TGTGCCAGCATCGAGACAGGGATGTACAATTCACCCCTCCACTTT,CASIETGMYNSPLHF
TRBV5-1,TRBJ2-2,NA,TRBD1,TGCGCCAGCAGGAGGTCGGGACAGGGATACACCGGGGAGCTGTTTTTT,CASRRSGQGYTGELFF
TRBV28,TRBJ2-7,NA,NA,TGTGCCAGCAGTCCAAGAGGGCAGGCCACCTACGAGCAGTACTTC,CASSPRGQATYEQYF
TRBV7-9,TRBJ2-5,NA,NA,TGTGCCAGCAGCCGCCAAACGACAGGCGAAGAGACCCAGTACTTC,CASSRQTTGEETQYF
TRBV19,TRBJ1-1,NA,NA,TGTGCCAGTGGACCCCTTGACTTCCGCACCGAGGGTGGCACTGAAGCTTTCTTT,CASGPLDFRTEGGTEAFF
TRBV19,TRBJ2-7,NA,NA,TGTGCCAGTAGTATGGGCACTAGCTCTTCTTACGAGCAGTACTTC,CASSMGTSSSYEQYF
TRBV18,TRBJ2-6,NA,TRBD1,TGTGCCAGCTCAACCGACAGGGGGATTACTCTCTCTGGGGCCAACGTCCTGACTTTC,CASSTDRGITLSGANVLTF
TRBV2,TRBJ1-2,NA,NA,TGTGCCAGCAGTGCAGGGATCTATGGCTACACCTTC,CASSAGIYGYTF
TRBV30,TRBJ2-2,NA,NA,TGTGCCTGGAGTGTATGGGGGGTCGGGGAGCTGTTTTTT,CAWSVWGVGELFF
TRBV6-1,TRBJ2-3,NA,NA,TGTGCCAGCAGTGAAACGATAGGGGTAACAGATACGCAGTATTTT,CASSETIGVTDTQYF
TRBV19,TRBJ1-2,NA,NA,TGTGCCAGTAGTGTTGAGAACTATGGCTACACCTTC,CASSVENYGYTF
TRBV4-1,TRBJ1-5,NA,NA,TGCGCCAGCAGCCAAGATCCGTCGGGGAATCAGCCCCAGCATTTT,CASSQDPSGNQPQHF
TRBV7-2,TRBJ1-1,NA,NA,TGTGCCAGCAGCCGCGATAGTAACACTGAAGCTTTCTTT,CASSRDSNTEAFF
TRBV7-2,TRBJ2-2,NA,TRBD2,TGTGCCAGCAGCGGAGAGCTAGCGGGGGCCGGGGAGCTGTTTTTT,CASSGELAGAGELFF
TRBV4-1,TRBJ2-7,NA,TRBD2,TGCGCCAGCAGCCAAGGACTAGCGGAGGACGAGCAGTACTTC,CASSQGLAEDEQYF
TRBV19,TRBJ2-5,NA,NA,TGTGCCAGTAGTATCTTGGACAGCGATCAAGAGACCCAGTACTTC,CASSILDSDQETQYF
TRBV13,TRBJ2-7,NA,NA,TGTGCCAGCAGCTTGGGGGCAGGGTACGAGCAGTACTTC,CASSLGAGYEQYF
TRBV29-1,TRBJ1-2,NA,NA,TGCAGCGCCCCGGTCGAGGGGGTGAATGGCTACACCTTC,CSAPVEGVNGYTF
TRBV24-1,TRBJ2-7,once,TRBD2,TGTGCCACCAGTGATCAACTAGCGGGAGCCTACGAGCAGTACTTC,CATSDQLAGAYEQYF
TRBV2,TRBJ2-2,NA,NA,TGTGCCAGCAGGAGACTCTCAGGGGGGACCGGGGAGCTGTTTTTT,CASRRLSGGTGELFF
TRBV24-1,TRBJ1-5,NA,NA,TGTGCCACCAGTGATGGGGCCCGGGGGTTGGGGCCCCAGCATTTT,CATSDGARGLGPQHF
TRBV7-2,TRBJ2-7,NA,TRBD1,TGTGCCAGCAGCTTAGCTGCCGGGACAGGGTCCGAGCAGTACTTC,CASSLAAGTGSEQYF
TRBV5-1,TRBJ1-5,few,NA,TGCGCCAGCAGCTTGTATAGCAATCAGCCCCAGCATTTT,CASSLYSNQPQHF
TRBV6-4,TRBJ2-2,NA,TRBD1,TGTGCCAGCAGTAGACAGGGGTTCACCGGGGAGCTGTTTTTT,CASSRQGFTGELFF
TRBV5-1,TRBJ1-5,NA,NA,TGCGCCAGCAGCTTATCGGAAGGGGGCAATCAGCCCCAGCATTTT,CASSLSEGGNQPQHF
TRBV10-3,TRBJ1-1,NA,TRBD1,TGTGCCATCAACACAGGGGGCTACGGGAACACTGAAGCTTTCTTT,CAINTGGYGNTEAFF
TRBV7-8,TRBJ2-2,NA,NA,TGTGCCAGCACCAAGGACCCCCGGGGCACCGGGGAGCTGTTTTTT,CASTKDPRGTGELFF
TRBV7-9,TRBJ2-7,NA,NA,TGTGCCAGCAGCGGGTGGGACACTAGCTCCTACGAGCAGTACTTC,CASSGWDTSSYEQYF
TRBV10-3,TRBJ2-3,NA,TRBD1,TGTGCCATCAGTTTGACAGGGGGCGAGACAGATACGCAGTATTTT,CAISLTGGETDTQYF
TRBV27,TRBJ1-6,NA,NA,TGTGCCAGCAGAGACGGGGTGTCCTCCGGTTCACCCCTCCACTTT,CASRDGVSSGSPLHF
TRBV30,TRBJ1-2,NA,TRBD1,TGTGCCTGGAGTGTACTCTTTGGGGGACAGTCATCCTATGGCTACACCTTC,CAWSVLFGGQSSYGYTF
TRBV7-2,TRBJ2-3,NA,TRBD2,TGTGCCAGCAGCAGCGGGACTAGCGGCACAGATACGCAGTATTTT,CASSSGTSGTDTQYF
TRBV7-2,TRBJ2-3,once,NA,TGTGCCAGCAGCTTAGGTACTAGCACAGATACGCAGTATTTT,CASSLGTSTDTQYF
TRBV6-5,TRBJ1-2,NA,TRBD1,TGTGCCACCGCCGGGACAGCTCCCTATGGCTACACCTTC,CATAGTAPYGYTF
TRBV23-1,TRBJ2-1,NA,NA,TGCGCCAGCAGTCAATCCCCGGGTGAGCAGTTCTTC,CASSQSPGEQFF
TRBV7-9,TRBJ1-2,NA,TRBD1,TGTGCCAGCAGCTTAGGGACAGGGGTCTCCGTTGGCTACACCTTC,CASSLGTGVSVGYTF
TRBV2,TRBJ1-1,NA,NA,TGTGCCAGCAGGTTGGAGTCGACGAACACTGAAGCTTTCTTT,CASRLESTNTEAFF
TRBV25-1,TRBJ1-5,NA,NA,TGTGCCAGCAGTGAATGGGCGGGAGGGTTTGGCAATCAGCCCCAGCATTTT,CASSEWAGGFGNQPQHF